These T cell receptor beta chains were read from a single sample in a study of cytomegalovirus exposure and HLA in healthy donors. Generated by immunoSEQ multiplex PCR, the TCRdb table keeps only in-frame clones and is missing some. In the table there are about 140,000 clones, about 80% of which are singletons. Material for sequencing was PBMCs. These receptors all stem from a male donor in good health and CMV-seronegative. The CDR3 runs from the conserved cysteine through the conserved F or W. The D gene is left open where the match is weak. Clone size is stated in some rows and not others, as once, few, many or a class when expanded.

>NA|TRBD2|TRBJ2-2|TRBV4-2
TGTGCCAGCAGCCAAGTCGTCGGAGCGGGGGGGCCCGGGGAGCTGTTTTTT
CASSQVVGAGGPGELFF
>NA|NA|TRBJ2-7|TRBV4-1
TGCGCCAGCAGCCAAGTCGGGGGGCAGGAGCAGTACTTC
CASSQVGGQEQYF
>NA|NA|TRBJ2-2|TRBV28
TGTGCCAGCAGTCCACGGGGTCGGGGGGCCCGCACCGGGGAGCTGTTTTTT
CASSPRGRGARTGELFF
>NA|TRBD1|TRBJ1-2|TRBV6-5
TGTGCCAGCAGTTACTCTTACAGGGGAGGTGGCTACACCTTC
CASSYSYRGGGYTF
>NA|TRBD1|TRBJ1-3|TRBV4-1
TGCGCCAGCAGCCAAGAAGTGCGGACAGGGTTCTCTGGAAACACCATATATTTT
CASSQEVRTGFSGNTIYF
>NA|TRBD1|TRBJ2-7|TRBV6-1
TGTGCCAGCAGTGAGGGGACAGGAGCCTACGAGCAGTACTTC
CASSEGTGAYEQYF
>NA|NA|TRBJ1-1|TRBV10-3
TGTGCCATCAGTACTAATGGCGACACTGAAGCTTTCTTT
CAISTNGDTEAFF
>few|TRBD2|TRBJ2-1|TRBV10-2
TGCGCCAGCACCGGAGCGGGGGGTCATGAGCAGTTCTTC
CASTGAGGHEQFF
>few|NA|TRBJ2-7|TRBV7-2
TGTGCCAGCAGCCAGAGCGGCTACGAGCAGTACTTC
CASSQSGYEQYF
>NA|TRBD2|TRBJ2-7|TRBV6-1
TGTGCCAGCAGTGAAGAGTTAGCGGGGGAACCCTACGAGCAGTACTTC
CASSEELAGEPYEQYF
>NA|NA|TRBJ2-4|TRBV28
TGTGCCAGCAGTTTTAGCCTCGAAAATACCCTAGCCAAAAACATTCAGTACTTC
CASSFSLENTLAKNIQYF
>NA|TRBD1|TRBJ2-2|TRBV4-3
TGCGCCAGCAGCCAATCTTTGGGTGACAGGGGGAACGGGGAGCTGTTTTTT
CASSQSLGDRGNGELFF
>once|NA|TRBJ1-2|TRBV11-2
TGTGCCAGCAGCTGGACGGGGGACAACTATGGCTACACCTTC
CASSWTGDNYGYTF
>NA|NA|TRBJ1-2|TRBV7-3
TGTGCCAGCAGCGACAGGAACAACTATGGCTACACCTTC
CASSDRNNYGYTF
>few|TRBD1|TRBJ1-2|TRBV5-6
TGTGCCAGCAGCTTCTTACAGGGGAATGGCTACACCTTC
CASSFLQGNGYTF
>NA|TRBD1|TRBJ2-7|TRBV7-7
TGTGCCAGCAGCTCGGGACAGGGTAGCTCCTACGAGCAGTACTTC
CASSSGQGSSYEQYF
>NA|NA|TRBJ1-1|TRBV27
TGTGCCAGCAGTTTAGACAGCTGGAATACGGCTTTCTTT
CASSLDSWNTAFF
>NA|TRBD1|TRBJ1-4|TRBV13
TGTGCCAGCAGCCTTTGGACAGGGGGGGGAGAAAAACTGTTTTTT
CASSLWTGGGEKLFF
>NA|NA|TRBJ2-7|TRBV7-9
TGTGCCAGCAACATAGGCAATCCAGGCGAGCAGTACTTC
CASNIGNPGEQYF
>NA|NA|TRBJ2-2|TRBV25-1
TGTGCCAGCAGTGAGAGGGGGCGGGAATTGAACACCGGGGAGCTGTTTTTT
CASSERGRELNTGELFF
>NA|NA|TRBJ2-5|TRBV28
TGTGCCAGCAGTTTTAGGGGGTCGGGAGAGACCCAGTACTTC
CASSFRGSGETQYF
>NA|NA|TRBJ1-6|TRBV11-2
TGTGCCAGCAGGACCCGGGGGGCCTATAATTCACCCCTCCACTTT
CASRTRGAYNSPLHF